One sample yielded the 22 T cell receptor beta chains listed below, sequenced in a study of cytomegalovirus exposure and HLA in healthy donors (dated by TCRdb to the late 2010s). Library creation used the immunoSEQ multiplex PCR assay. The multiplex PCR relied on a mix of 60 forward primers for TCR Vbeta segments and 13 reverse primers for TCR Jbeta segments. In its TCRdb copy, this immuneACCESS table keeps in-frame sequences only and misses some clones. Where compared with another copy, unresolved V genes explain less than half of these, and the others have no known cause. The sample records roughly 160,000 clones, 70% to 80% of which are singletons. Around 1.3% of the sample comes from the top ten. Sequencing was done on a sample of PBMCs. These receptor sequences come from a woman between 45 and 65 years old in good health and CMV-seronegative.

The genes are TRBV9 and TRBJ2-5, with 9 nucleotides matching TRBD1. The V gene's germline CDR1 is SGDLS and CDR2 YYNGEE. Losses at the gene ends were 4 bases for V and 2 bases for J; bases not matched to a gene: 6. This CDR3 comprises 15 residues. The CDR3 is CASSFGDRDQETQYF. CDR3 coding DNA: TGTGCCAGCAGCTTCGGGGACAGGGATCAAGAGACCCAGTACTTC.

This rearrangement joins TRBV6-6 to TRBJ2-2; 8 bases agree with TRBD2. This CDR3 is 16 amino acids long. Looked up from germline, CDR1 is MNHNY and CDR2 is SVGAGI (reference sequence). J was trimmed by 1 base and V by 4 bases; bases with no gene match: 5. The DNA for the CDR3 is TGTGCCAGCAGTTTAACTAGCGGAGTGAACACCGGGGAGCTGTTTTTT. Protein product: CASSLTSGVNTGELFF.

The J gene is TRBJ2-7, the V gene TRBV4-3; 10 nucleotides align to TRBD2. Germline trimming cut 1 base from V and 1 base from J; bases unmatched to any gene: 7. CDR1 LGHNA and CDR2 YSLEER come from the germline V gene. The CDR3 has 17 amino acids. In DNA form, the CDR3 reads TGCGCCAGCAGCCAAGGCCAGCGGGAGGGCCTTTCCTACGAGCAGTACTTC. Protein sequence: CASSQGQREGLSYEQYF.

The rearrangement uses TRBV6-6 and TRBJ1-2; D is undetermined. Germline loops: CDR1 MNHNY, CDR2 SVGAGI (reference sequence). The CDR3 is 14 amino acids. Between the trimmed V and J ends, which lost 5 bases and 4 bases, there was a span of 14 bases. The CDR3 here is CASSMRTESYGYTF. CDR3 nucleotides: TGTGCCAGCAGTATGAGAACAGAGTCCTATGGCTACACCTTC.

J is TRBJ1-6 and V is TRBV5-1; 7 bases align to TRBD1. J lost 9 bases, V lost 0 bases, and 6 bases had no gene match. Per germline, CDR1 SGHRS and CDR2 YFSETQ. This CDR3 is built from 15 residues. The CDR3 is CASSLVGDRGSPLHF. The CDR3 nucleotides are TGCGCCAGCAGCTTGGTAGGGGACAGAGGTTCACCCCTCCACTTT.

The chain joins TRBV10-3 to TRBJ1-2; D gene ambiguous. Germline V gives CDR1 ENHRY, CDR2 SYGVKD. V gave up 4 bases and J gave up 5 bases, with 17 bases separating them. CDR3 length: 15 residues. CDR3 loop: CAISGLLLASYGYTF. The CDR3 DNA is TGTGCCATCAGTGGACTCTTACTTGCCTCTTATGGCTACACCTTC.

This chain joins TRBV19 and TRBJ1-1; D is unresolved. Germline CDR1 and CDR2: LNHDA and SQIVND (reference sequence). The ends were cut back, 10 bases at V and 3 bases at J, with 9 bases in the middle. The CDR3 is 11 amino acids. CDR3 protein: CATQRYTEAFF. DNA for the CDR3: TGTGCCACACAGAGATACACTGAAGCTTTCTTT.

This sequence joins TRBV5-1 and TRBJ2-3; D is undetermined. Germline V gene data show CDR1 as SGHRS and CDR2 as YFSETQ. Trimming took off 4 bases at V and 3 bases at J, with 15 bases between the two ends. The length of the CDR3 is 15 residues. In DNA form, the CDR3 reads TGCGCCAGCAGCCTATTATCGATGAGGACAGATACGCAGTATTTT. This encodes CASSLLSMRTDTQYF. The full variable domain, rest sourced from reference TRBV5-1 and TRBJ2-3, is KAGVTQTPRYLIKTRGQQVTLSCSPISGHRSVSWYQQTPGQGLQFLFEYFSETQRNKGNFPGRFSGRQFSNSRSEMNVSTLELGDSALYLCASSLLSMRTDTQYFGPGTRLTVL.

V usage is TRBV18 and J usage is TRBJ1-1, with 10 positions matching TRBD1. The CDR3 is 15 amino acids. Losses at the gene ends were 4 bases for V and 2 bases for J; bases not matched to a gene: 4. CDR1 is KGHSH and CDR2 is LQKENI in the germline V gene. CDR3 protein: CASSLGQGTNTEAFF. CDR3 sequence (DNA): TGTGCCAGCTCACTGGGACAGGGGACAAACACTGAAGCTTTCTTT.

The chain recombines TRBV7-3 with TRBJ1-1; D might be TRBD1 (5 bases). Germline V gene lookup returns CDR1 SGHTA and CDR2 FQGTGA. V gave up 4 bases and J gave up 4 bases, with 16 bases separating them. CDR3 length: 15 residues. The CDR3 spells CASSSVGGGATEAFF. For the CDR3, the DNA is TGTGCCAGCAGCTCAGTGGGGGGGGGAGCCACTGAAGCTTTCTTT.

The gene calls are TRBV10-1 and TRBJ2-7; TRBD2 might be the D (7 bases). Trimming removed 6 bases from V and 2 bases from J, with 17 bases in between. The CDR3 extends over 15 amino acids. From germline, CDR1 is WNHNN and CDR2 SYGVQD (reference sequence). The CDR3, as DNA: TGCGCCAGCAGGGATCCGGGGGGCTGGGCCTACGAGCAGTACTTC. Translation: CASRDPGGWAYEQYF.

DNA of the CDR3: TGTGCCAGCAGTTTCGACAGGGGCACTGAAGCTTTCTTT. Translating gives CASSFDRGTEAFF. The rearrangement uses TRBV28 and TRBJ1-1, with 8 bases that match TRBD1. CDR1 is MDHEN and CDR2 is SYDVKM in the germline V gene. V lost 3 bases and J lost 4; bases outside the gene matches: 1. The CDR3 length is 13 residues.

The V gene is TRBV15, the J gene TRBJ2-7, with 8 bases lining up with TRBD1. Germline assignment: CDR1 LNHNV and CDR2 YYDKDF (reference sequence). This CDR3 comprises 15 residues. Trimming cost V 0 bases and J 2 bases; bases outside gene matches: 3. The CDR3 is CATSRDRGQAYEQYF. In DNA, the CDR3 is TGTGCCACCAGCAGAGATAGGGGACAGGCCTACGAGCAGTACTTC.

V and J are TRBV9 and TRBJ2-5; 10 bases align to TRBD1. The CDR3 sequence is 15 residues long. The junction had 7 bases not matched to a gene; V was cut back by 3 bases and J by 5 bases. Germline V lookup: CDR1 SGDLS, CDR2 YYNGEE. The CDR3 nucleotides read TGTGCCAGCAGCGCGGGACAGGGGTTCTGGGAGACCCAGTACTTC. This sequence encodes CASSAGQGFWETQYF.

The chain combines TRBV5-1 with TRBJ2-5, with TRBD1 matching over 9 bases. The germline V gene encodes CDR1 SGHRS and CDR2 YFSETQ. The ends lost 4 bases at V and 4 bases at J; junction bases unmatched: 17. The CDR3 consists of 18 residues. The CDR3 DNA sequence: TGCGCCAGCAGCCCGGGACAGGGCGTGTGGGAAAAGCGAGAGACCCAGTACTTC. It encodes CASSPGQGVWEKRETQYF.

The chain has TRBV18 and TRBJ1-1; tentatively, D is TRBD1 (6 bases). This CDR3 contains 15 residues. The germline gives CDR1 KGHSH, CDR2 LQKENI. Trimming removed 6 bases from V and 7 bases from J, with 21 bases in between. CDR3 sequence: CASSENLGQTSEAFF. For the CDR3, the DNA is TGTGCCAGCTCTGAAAACCTTGGACAGACCAGTGAAGCTTTCTTT.

The rearrangement uses TRBV2 and TRBJ2-1; TRBD2 might be the D (6 bases). The germline CDR1 and CDR2 sequences are SNHLY and FYNNEI. The CDR3 runs to 17 residues. The V gene lost 6 bases and the J gene lost 5 bases, with 23 bases spanning the gap. This CDR3 is CASSGEEGHNSHNEQFF. The CDR3 coding sequence is TGTGCCAGCAGCGGGGAGGAGGGTCACAATAGCCACAATGAGCAGTTCTTC.

The J gene is TRBJ2-7, the V gene TRBV7-2, with 9 bases lining up with TRBD2. The germline gives CDR1 SGHTA, CDR2 FQGNSA. The CDR3 has 14 amino acids. The trim removed 2 bases at V and 2 bases at J, leaving 1 base unmatched. The CDR3 region is CASSLLAGTYEQYF. CDR3 nucleotides: TGTGCCAGCAGCTTACTAGCGGGGACCTACGAGCAGTACTTC. The variable domain in full, with the rest retrieved from reference TRBV7-2 and TRBJ2-7, is GAGVSQSPSNKVTEKGKDVELRCDPISGHTALYWYRQSLGQGLEFLIYFQGNSAPDKSGLPSDRFSAERTGGSVSTLTIQRTQQEDSAVYLCASSLLAGTYEQYFGPGTRLTVT.

The genes are TRBV7-9 and TRBJ1-6; D may be TRBD1 (5 bases). Germline V gene sequence: CDR1 SEHNR, CDR2 FQNEAQ (reference sequence). The CDR3 covers 15 residues. Trimming took 4 bases from V and 9 from J, leaving 16 bases between them. The CDR3 DNA is TGTGCCAGCAGCTCACAGACAGTGGGGGGTTCACCCCTCCACTTT. It encodes CASSSQTVGGSPLHF.

The chain has TRBV7-9 and TRBJ2-3; 9 bases align to TRBD1. Per germline, CDR1 SEHNR and CDR2 FQNEAQ (reference sequence). This CDR3 spans 15 amino acids. Losses at the gene ends were 8 bases for V and 2 bases for J; bases not matched to a gene: 8. The CDR3: CASSSGDRATDTQYF. CDR3 bases: TGTGCCAGCTCCTCCGGGGACAGGGCCACAGATACGCAGTATTTT.

The J gene is TRBJ1-1, the V gene TRBV25-1, with unresolved D. Trimming left V 1 base short and J 11 bases short, with 20 bases between. In germline, CDR1 is MGHDK, CDR2 SYGVNS. The CDR3 is made up of 15 amino acids. CDR3 DNA: TGTGCCAGCAGTGAATTTAGCCGAGCTGGGCGGGCCGCTTTCTTT. Translated: CASSEFSRAGRAAFF.

This rearrangement joins TRBV11-2 to TRBJ2-1; D is unclear. The CDR3 length is 14 residues. The germline V gene has CDR1 SGHAT and CDR2 FQNNGV. Deletions cut 0 bases from V and 6 bases from J, with 9 bases between. The CDR3 nucleotides read TGTGCCAGCAGCTTAGACCCGAACAGCAATGAGCAGTTCTTC. Its translation is CASSLDPNSNEQFF.